The present T cell receptor (beta chain) was sequenced within a study of T cell repertoires in cytomegalovirus infection. Study-level information: A matching HLA type, together with CMV infection, was signaled by public TCR beta signatures. Study-wide findings and caveats: Accumulated public TCR beta family frequency recognized individuals carrying CMV together with the relevant HLA.

In germline, CDR1 is LNHNV, CDR2 YYDKDF (reference sequence). There are 16 residues in the CDR3. The J segment lost 3 bases and the V segment lost 2 bases, leaving 10 bases of the junction unmatched. TCRdb reprocessed the reads with MiXCR, giving one entry per CDR3 protein. The sample shows hundreds of thousands of distinct CDR3 sequences, 15% to 20% of them seen only once. A note on this clonotype: Its antigen is unknown.

This chain uses TRBV15 with TRBJ2-7, with 7 bases matching TRBD1. Sequenced: PBMCs. The TCR was taken from a human donor in good health (CMV status not recorded). Some clones in this sample may be carry-over from other donors' samples. CDR3 nucleotide sequence: TGTGCCACCAGCAGACGCCCCGGGACAGAAGACTACGAGCAGTACTTC. This codes for CATSRRPGTEDYEQYF.